The subject of this entry is one T cell receptor beta chain. What it recognizes is unknown. This record belongs to a study of graft-versus-host responses after intestinal transplantation. Method: immunoSEQ multiplex PCR; TCRdb's copy keeps in-frame clones and lacks some. The sample yields more than 95,000 clones, roughly 90% seen once. This TCR was recovered from a human donor who received an intestinal transplant. The sequenced sample was unstimulated CD4+ T cells sorted from spleen or lymph node cells, obtained before intestinal transplant.

In DNA form, the CDR3 reads TGTGCCAGCAGCAAAGCGACGGGAGGGCCCTACGAGCAGTACTTC. Translating gives CASSKATGGPYEQYF. The gene calls are TRBV21-1 and TRBJ2-7; no DNA check was done on the table's D call, TRBD2. TRBV21-1 is noted as a pseudogene. This CDR3 is built from 15 residues.